This T cell receptor (beta chain) was observed in a study of monozygotic twins with inflammatory bowel disease. This CDR3 spans 14 amino acids. TCRdb re-called the 5' RACE reads; every CDR3 protein appears as one record, without DNA. The sample totals over 100,000 distinct CDR3 sequences. This TCR derives from a human donor with ulcerative colitis or Crohn's disease, or a healthy co-twin of an affected twin (not recorded which). The chain has TRBV12-3 or TRBV12-4 and TRBJ1-3; TCRdb gives TRBD1 as the D gene, but with no DNA this cannot be confirmed. The sequenced sample consisted of blood. CDR3 loop: CASRKTGGGNTIYF.